Sequencing of this T cell receptor beta chain was carried out in a study of T-cell memory formation after mild COVID-19. Study-wide results and caveats: Clones that contracted from day 15 to 85 had balanced CD4/CD8; later expanders were CD4+ biased. Pre-infection memory showed some responding clones, and this suggested that cross-reactive memory joined.

TCRdb reanalysed the 5' RACE reads using MiXCR and keeps one entry per CDR3 protein. Altogether some 130,000 distinct CDR3 sequences are present, approximately 5.9% being singletons, with the ten largest covering 2% to 2.5%. This clonotype was counted between two and nine times. Its target is unknown. Germline assignment: CDR1 SGHRS and CDR2 YFSETQ. The CDR3 extends over 15 amino acids. V was cut by 0 bases and J by 5 bases, with 12 bases left in between. The sequenced material came from PBMCs or a T cell subset sorted from them (not recorded which). The TCR sequence derives from an adult woman who had mild COVID-19 (a few samples of this study predate the infection). Cell type and time point are not known. The gene calls are TRBV5-1 and TRBJ1-5; D might be TRBD1 (5 bases). The CDR3 is CASSLGGREDQPQHF. CDR3 nucleotide sequence: TGCGCCAGCAGCTTGGGGGGCAGGGAAGATCAGCCCCAGCATTTT.